This T cell receptor (beta chain) was retrieved from a study of blood T cell repertoires in COVID-19. Whole-study context: Donors in the United States, Italy and Spain gave samples during acute or convalescent COVID-19. Sample material is recorded as cDNA or gDNA derived from T cells, B-cell-depleted T cells, or PBMCs.

Per the authors' pipeline: Reference gene primers were amplified, and this amplification served to estimate nucleated cell counts. Only in-frame clones appear in the TCRdb table, and some are missing; sequencing was by immunoSEQ multiplex PCR. That table supplies the V and J calls and clone size; D and trimming were determined from the DNA. Of 140,000 or so clones in the sample, 80% to 85% were seen once. Deletions cut 4 bases from V and 2 bases from J, with 15 bases between. Germline loops: CDR1 SGHTS, CDR2 YDEGEE. This CDR3 region has 15 residues. The clonotype was recovered from a human donor in a cohort sampled during active COVID-19. The chain couples TRBV5-8 to TRBJ1-1; no definite D call. Sequencing was carried out using peripheral blood. The CDR3: CASSLREVPNTEAFF. The CDR3 DNA is TGTGCCAGCAGCCTTCGCGAGGTCCCCAACACTGAAGCTTTCTTT. Full variable domain (outside the CDR3, taken from reference TRBV5-8 and TRBJ1-1): EAGVTQSPTHLIKTRGQQATLRCSPISGHTSVYWYQQALGLGLQFLLWYDEGEERNRGNFPPRFSGRQFPNYSSELNVNALELEDSALYLCASSLREVPNTEAFFGQGTRLTVV.